The rows below give T cell receptor beta chains drawn from one sample of a study of shared clonotypes between healthy human individuals. Some clones are missing from TCRdb's copy, which holds only in-frame ones; the method was immunoSEQ multiplex PCR. Of some 2,100,000 clones in the sample, under 95% were seen once. Sequenced sample: naive CD8+ T cells from PBMCs. All receptors come from a man aged 18 to 29 in good health. Some clones in this sample may be carry-over from other donors' samples. CDR3s include the opening cysteine and the closing phenylalanine or tryptophan. Each record gives: clone size, V gene, D gene, J gene, CDR3 DNA, CDR3 protein. D genes are given only for firm matches. Not all rows give a size; the values are once, few, many and, for expanded clones, a class.

NA,TRBV30,NA,TRBJ1-3,TGTGCCTGGAGTGTATGGCTCGCCAACTCTGGAAACACCATATATTTT,CAWSVWLANSGNTIYF
NA,TRBV6-5,NA,TRBJ1-1,TGTGCCAGCGGGAACACTGAAGCTTTCTTT,CASGNTEAFF
once,TRBV15,TRBD2,TRBJ2-1,TGTGCCACCAGCAGGGCCGGGACTAGCGGGAATGAGCAGTTCTTC,CATSRAGTSGNEQFF
NA,TRBV4-3,NA,TRBJ2-7,TGCGCCAGCAGCCAGGTTCGAACAGGACCGACCTACGAGCAGTACTTC,CASSQVRTGPTYEQYF
NA,TRBV27,TRBD1,TRBJ2-2,TGTGCCAGCAGTTTAGCCCCGGGACAGGGCACCGGGGAGCTGTTTTTT,CASSLAPGQGTGELFF
NA,TRBV7-8,NA,TRBJ2-7,TGTGCCAGCAGCCCCCTAAGAGGGGCCGAGCAGTACTTC,CASSPLRGAEQYF
NA,TRBV29-1,NA,TRBJ2-1,TGCAGCGTTGAAGATGGTACAGGGAGAAACAATGAGCAGTTCTTC,CSVEDGTGRNNEQFF
NA,TRBV5-4,NA,TRBJ1-2,TGTGCCAGCAGCTTTTCAGGGGAAAGTGGCTACACCTTC,CASSFSGESGYTF
NA,TRBV19,NA,TRBJ1-5,TGTGCCAGTAGTATACTCCGGGGGGCTCAGCCCCAGCATTTT,CASSILRGAQPQHF
NA,TRBV7-9,TRBD2,TRBJ2-1,TGTGCCAGCAGCTTATCGGGACTAACCTACAATGAGCAGTTCTTC,CASSLSGLTYNEQFF